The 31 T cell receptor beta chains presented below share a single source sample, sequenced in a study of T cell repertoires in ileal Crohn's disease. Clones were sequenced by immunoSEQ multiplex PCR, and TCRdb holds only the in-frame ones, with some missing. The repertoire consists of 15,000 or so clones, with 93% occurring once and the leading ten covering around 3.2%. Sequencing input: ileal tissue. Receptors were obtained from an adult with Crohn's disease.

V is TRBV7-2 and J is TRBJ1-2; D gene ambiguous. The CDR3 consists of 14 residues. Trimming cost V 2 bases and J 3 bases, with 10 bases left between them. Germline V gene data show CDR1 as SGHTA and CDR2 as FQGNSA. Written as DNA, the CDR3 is TGTGCCAGCAGCTTAATGGTAGATTACTATGGCTACACCTTC. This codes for CASSLMVDYYGYTF.

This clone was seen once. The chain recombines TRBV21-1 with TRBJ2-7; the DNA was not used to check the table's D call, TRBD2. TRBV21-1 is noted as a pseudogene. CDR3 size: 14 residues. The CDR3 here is CASSNRTSFYEQYF. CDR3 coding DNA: TGTGCCAGCAGCAACCGGACTAGTTTTTACGAGCAGTACTTC.

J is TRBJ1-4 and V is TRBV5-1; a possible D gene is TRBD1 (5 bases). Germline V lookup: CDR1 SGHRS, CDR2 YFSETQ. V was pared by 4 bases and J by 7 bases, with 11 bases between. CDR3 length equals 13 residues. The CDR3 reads CASSQGLGEKLFF. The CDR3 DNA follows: TGCGCCAGCAGCCAGGGACTGGGTGAAAAACTGTTTTTT. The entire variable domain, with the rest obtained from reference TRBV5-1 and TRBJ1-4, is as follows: KAGVTQTPRYLIKTRGQQVTLSCSPISGHRSVSWYQQTPGQGLQFLFEYFSETQRNKGNFPGRFSGRQFSNSRSEMNVSTLELGDSALYLCASSQGLGEKLFFGSGTQLSVL.

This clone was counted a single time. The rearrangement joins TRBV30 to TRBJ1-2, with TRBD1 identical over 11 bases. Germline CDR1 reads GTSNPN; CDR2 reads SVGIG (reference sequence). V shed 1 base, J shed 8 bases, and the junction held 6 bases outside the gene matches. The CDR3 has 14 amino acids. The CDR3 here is CAWSEGQGAGGYTF. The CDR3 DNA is TGTGCCTGGAGTGAAGGACAGGGGGCAGGAGGCTACACCTTC.

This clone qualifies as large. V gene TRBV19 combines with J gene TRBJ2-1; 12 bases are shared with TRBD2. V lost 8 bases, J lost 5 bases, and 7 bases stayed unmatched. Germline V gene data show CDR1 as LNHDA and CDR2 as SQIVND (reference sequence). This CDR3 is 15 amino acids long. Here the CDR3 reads CASSRTSGDHNEQFF. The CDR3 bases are TGTGCCAGTTCCCGGACTAGCGGGGATCACAATGAGCAGTTCTTC.

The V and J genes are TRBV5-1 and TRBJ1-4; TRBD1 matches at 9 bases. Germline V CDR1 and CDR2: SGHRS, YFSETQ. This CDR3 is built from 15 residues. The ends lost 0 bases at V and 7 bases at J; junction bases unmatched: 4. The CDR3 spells CASSLGTGVFEKLFF. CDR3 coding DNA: TGCGCCAGCAGCTTGGGGACAGGGGTTTTTGAAAAACTGTTTTTT.

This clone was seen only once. As DNA, the CDR3 is TGTGCCTGGAATTCGCGGGGGGGCTTTGAGCAGTTCTTC. It codes for CAWNSRGGFEQFF. The chain joins TRBV30 to TRBJ2-1, with 9 bases fitting TRBD2. Trimming at V came to 4 bases and at J to 9 bases, leaving 7 bases not matched to a gene. CDR3 size: 13 residues. The germline CDR1 and CDR2 sequences are GTSNPN and SVGIG (reference sequence).

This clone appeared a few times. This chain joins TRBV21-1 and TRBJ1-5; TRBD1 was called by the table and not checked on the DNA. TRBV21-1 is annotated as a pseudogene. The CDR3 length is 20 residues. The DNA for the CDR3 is TGTGCCAGCACCCTTACCACCCGAGACAGGGGGTATTATAGCAATCAGCCCCAGCATTTT. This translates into CASTLTTRDRGYYSNQPQHF.

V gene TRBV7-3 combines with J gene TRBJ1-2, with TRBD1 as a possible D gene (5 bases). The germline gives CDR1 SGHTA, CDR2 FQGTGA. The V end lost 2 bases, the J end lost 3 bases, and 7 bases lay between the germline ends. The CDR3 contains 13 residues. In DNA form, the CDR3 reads TGTGCCAGCAGCTTAGGGGGGGACTATGGCTACACCTTC. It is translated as CASSLGGDYGYTF.

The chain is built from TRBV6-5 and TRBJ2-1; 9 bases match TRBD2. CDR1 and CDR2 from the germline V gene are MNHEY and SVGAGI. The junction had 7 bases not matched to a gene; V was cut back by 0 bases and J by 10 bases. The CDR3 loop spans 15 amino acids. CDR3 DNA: TGTGCCAGCAGTTACTCGGGGCGGGGGGGAGAGGAGCAGTTCTTC. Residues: CASSYSGRGGEEQFF.

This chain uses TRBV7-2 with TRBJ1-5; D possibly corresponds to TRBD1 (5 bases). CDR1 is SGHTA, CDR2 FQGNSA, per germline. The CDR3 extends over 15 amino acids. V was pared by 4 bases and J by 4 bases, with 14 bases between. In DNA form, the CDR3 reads TGTGCCAGCAGCTCCGATGGGGGAGGAAATCAGCCCCAGCATTTT. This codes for CASSSDGGGNQPQHF.

The DNA for the CDR3 is TGCGCCAGCAGCTTGGCCGGTACCAGGGGGCAGTTCTTC. It yields the protein CASSLAGTRGQFF. The chain joins TRBV5-1 to TRBJ2-1; TRBD1 might be the D (6 bases). This CDR3 contains 13 residues. Germline V CDR1 and CDR2: SGHRS, YFSETQ. V gave up 0 bases and J gave up 12 bases, with 13 bases separating them.

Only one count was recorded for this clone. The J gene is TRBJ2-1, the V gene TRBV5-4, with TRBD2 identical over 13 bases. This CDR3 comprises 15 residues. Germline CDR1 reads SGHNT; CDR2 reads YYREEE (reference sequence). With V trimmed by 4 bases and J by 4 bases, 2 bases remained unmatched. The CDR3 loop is CASSPGLAGYNEQFF. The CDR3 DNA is TGTGCCAGCAGCCCGGGACTAGCGGGATACAATGAGCAGTTCTTC.

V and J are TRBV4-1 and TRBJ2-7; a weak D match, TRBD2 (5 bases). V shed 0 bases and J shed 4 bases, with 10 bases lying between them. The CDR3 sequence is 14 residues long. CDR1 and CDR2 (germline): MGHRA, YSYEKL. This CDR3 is CASSQDGGRYEQYF. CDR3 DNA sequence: TGCGCCAGCAGCCAAGACGGAGGTCGTTACGAGCAGTACTTC.

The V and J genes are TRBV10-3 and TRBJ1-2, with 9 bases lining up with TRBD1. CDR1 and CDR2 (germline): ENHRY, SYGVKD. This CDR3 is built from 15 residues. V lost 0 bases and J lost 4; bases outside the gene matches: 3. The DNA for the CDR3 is TGTGCCATCAGTGAGTCGGGACAGGGAAGCTATGGCTACACCTTC. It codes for CAISESGQGSYGYTF.

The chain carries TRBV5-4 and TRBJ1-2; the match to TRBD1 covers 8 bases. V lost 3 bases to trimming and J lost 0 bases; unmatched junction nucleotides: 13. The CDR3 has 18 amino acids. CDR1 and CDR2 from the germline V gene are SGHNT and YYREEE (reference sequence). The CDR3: CASSSMSGTGIPNYGYTF. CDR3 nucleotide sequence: TGTGCCAGCAGCTCAATGAGCGGGACAGGTATACCTAACTATGGCTACACCTTC.

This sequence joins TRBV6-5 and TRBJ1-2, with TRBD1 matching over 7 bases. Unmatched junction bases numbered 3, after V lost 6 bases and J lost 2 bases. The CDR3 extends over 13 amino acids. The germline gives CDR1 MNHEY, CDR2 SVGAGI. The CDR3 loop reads CASSRQGNYGYTF. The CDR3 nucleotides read TGTGCCAGCAGCCGACAGGGAAACTATGGCTACACCTTC.

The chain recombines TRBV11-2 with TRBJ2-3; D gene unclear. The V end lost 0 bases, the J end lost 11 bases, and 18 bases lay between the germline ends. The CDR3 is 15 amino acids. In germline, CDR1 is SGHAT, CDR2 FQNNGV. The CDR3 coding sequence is TGTGCCAGCAGCTTAGAGGCGTCCCCCGCAGCTAGGCAGTATTTT. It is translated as CASSLEASPAARQYF. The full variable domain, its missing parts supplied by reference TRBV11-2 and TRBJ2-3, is EAGVAQSPRYKIIEKRQSVAFWCNPISGHATLYWYQQILGQGPKLLIQFQNNGVVDDSQLPKDRFSAERLKGVDSTLKIQPAKLEDSAVYLCASSLEASPAARQYFGPGTRLTVL.

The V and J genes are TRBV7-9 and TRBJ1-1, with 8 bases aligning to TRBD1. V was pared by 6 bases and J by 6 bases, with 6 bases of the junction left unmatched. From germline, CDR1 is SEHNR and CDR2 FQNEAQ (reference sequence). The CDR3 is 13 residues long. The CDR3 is CASRAGGEAEAFF. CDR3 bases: TGTGCCAGCAGGGCAGGGGGCGAGGCTGAAGCTTTCTTT.

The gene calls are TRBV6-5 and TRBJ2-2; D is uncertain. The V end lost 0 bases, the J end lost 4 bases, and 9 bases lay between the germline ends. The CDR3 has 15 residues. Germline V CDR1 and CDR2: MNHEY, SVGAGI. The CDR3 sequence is CASSYSEDGTGELFF. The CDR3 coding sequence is TGTGCCAGCAGTTACTCCGAGGATGGCACCGGGGAGCTGTTTTTT.

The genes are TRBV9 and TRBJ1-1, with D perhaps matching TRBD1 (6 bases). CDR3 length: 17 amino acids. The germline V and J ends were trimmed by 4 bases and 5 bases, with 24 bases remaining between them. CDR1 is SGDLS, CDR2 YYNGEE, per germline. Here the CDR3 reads CASSPGTRSVLGTEAFF. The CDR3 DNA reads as TGTGCCAGCAGCCCCGGGACAAGGTCGGTGTTGGGAACTGAAGCTTTCTTT.

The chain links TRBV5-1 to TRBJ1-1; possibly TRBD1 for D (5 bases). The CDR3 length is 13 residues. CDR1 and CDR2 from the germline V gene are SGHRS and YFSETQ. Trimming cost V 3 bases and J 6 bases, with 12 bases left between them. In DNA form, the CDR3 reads TGCGCCAGCAGCTGGGGCAGGGTGTCTGAAGCTTTCTTT. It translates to CASSWGRVSEAFF.

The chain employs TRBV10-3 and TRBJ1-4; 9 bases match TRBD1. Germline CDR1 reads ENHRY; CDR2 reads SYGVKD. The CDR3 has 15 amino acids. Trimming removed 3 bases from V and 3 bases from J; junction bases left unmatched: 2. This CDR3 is CAISETGGPNEKLFF. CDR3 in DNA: TGTGCCATCAGTGAAACAGGGGGCCCTAATGAAAAACTGTTTTTT.

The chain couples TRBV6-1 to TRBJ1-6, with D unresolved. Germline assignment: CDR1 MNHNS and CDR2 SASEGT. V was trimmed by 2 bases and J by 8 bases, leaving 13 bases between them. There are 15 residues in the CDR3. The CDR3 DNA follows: TGTGCCAGCAGTGAAAGGTGGGGAGAGTATTCACCCCTCCACTTT. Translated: CASSERWGEYSPLHF.

CDR3 loop: CASRDRRNTIYF. The CDR3 DNA reads TGTGCCAGCCGCGACAGAAGAAACACCATATATTTT. This chain uses TRBV2 with TRBJ1-3; D may be TRBD1 (5 bases). The germline V and J ends were trimmed by 8 bases and 5 bases, with 10 bases remaining between them. Germline-derived CDR1 and CDR2 are SNHLY and FYNNEI. This CDR3 contains 12 residues.

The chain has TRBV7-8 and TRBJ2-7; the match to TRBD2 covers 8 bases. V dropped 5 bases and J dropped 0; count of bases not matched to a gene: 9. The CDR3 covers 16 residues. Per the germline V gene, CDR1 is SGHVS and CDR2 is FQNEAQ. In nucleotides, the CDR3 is TGTGCCAGCAGCCCCCGGGGGGGGATGAGCTCCTACGAGCAGTACTTC. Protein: CASSPRGGMSSYEQYF. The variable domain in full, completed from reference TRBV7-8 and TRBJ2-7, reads GAGVSQSPRYKVAKRGQDVALRCDPISGHVSLFWYQQALGQGPEFLTYFQNEAQLDKSGLPSDRFFAERPEGSVSTLKIQRTQQEDSAVYLCASSPRGGMSSYEQYFGPGTRLTVT.

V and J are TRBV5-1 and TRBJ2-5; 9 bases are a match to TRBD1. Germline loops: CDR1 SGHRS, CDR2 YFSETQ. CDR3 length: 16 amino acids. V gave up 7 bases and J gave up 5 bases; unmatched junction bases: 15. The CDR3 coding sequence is TGCGCCAGCTCCATCGGGATATACAGGGGGCAGGAGACCCAGTACTTC. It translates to CASSIGIYRGQETQYF.

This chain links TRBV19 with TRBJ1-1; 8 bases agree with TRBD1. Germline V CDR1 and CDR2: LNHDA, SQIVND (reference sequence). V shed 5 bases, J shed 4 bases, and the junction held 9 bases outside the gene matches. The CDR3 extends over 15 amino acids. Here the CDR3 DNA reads TGTGCCAGTAGTTTCCCCCAGGGGGCGCCCACTGAAGCTTTCTTT. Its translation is CASSFPQGAPTEAFF.

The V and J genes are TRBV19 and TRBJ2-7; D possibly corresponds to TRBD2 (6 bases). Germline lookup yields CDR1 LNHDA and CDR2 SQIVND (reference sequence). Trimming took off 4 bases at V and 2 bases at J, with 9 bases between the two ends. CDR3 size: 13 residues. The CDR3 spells CASSKAGPYEQYF. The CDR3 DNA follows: TGTGCCAGTAGTAAAGCGGGCCCCTACGAGCAGTACTTC.

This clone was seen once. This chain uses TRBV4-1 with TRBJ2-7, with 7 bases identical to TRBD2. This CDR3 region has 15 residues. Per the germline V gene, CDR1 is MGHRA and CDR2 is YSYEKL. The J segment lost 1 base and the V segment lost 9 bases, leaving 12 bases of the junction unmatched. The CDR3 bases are TGCGCCAGTCTTCGTGCGGGGGTCGCGTCCTACGAGCAGTACTTC. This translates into CASLRAGVASYEQYF.

CDR3 protein: CASSWGGGPYGYTF. In nucleotides, the CDR3 is TGCGCCAGCAGCTGGGGCGGAGGGCCCTATGGCTACACCTTC. The chain joins TRBV5-1 to TRBJ1-2, with D possibly matching TRBD1 (5 bases). CDR3 length equals 14 residues. V was shortened by 3 bases and J by 4 bases, with 13 bases between the two germline ends. In germline, CDR1 is SGHRS, CDR2 YFSETQ. The whole variable domain, filled in from reference TRBV5-1 and TRBJ1-2, reads KAGVTQTPRYLIKTRGQQVTLSCSPISGHRSVSWYQQTPGQGLQFLFEYFSETQRNKGNFPGRFSGRQFSNSRSEMNVSTLELGDSALYLCASSWGGGPYGYTFGSGTRLTVV.